The present TCR beta chain was sequenced within a study of technical replicates of blood from a few donors. The CDR3 covers 16 residues. Germline CDR1 reads SGHAT; CDR2 reads FQNNGV. V was pared by 2 bases and J by 4 bases, with 14 bases between. Produced via immunoSEQ multiplex PCR; TCRdb's table is partial and in-frame only. Among 65,000 to 75,000 clones listed, 70% to 90% were seen once. Material for sequencing was PBMCs. The source is a human donor in good health. Some clones in this sample may be carry-over from other donors' samples. The chain is built from TRBV11-2 and TRBJ2-2, with D possibly TRBD2 on 7 matching bases. The CDR3 loop is CASSLRGGMGTGELFF. CDR3 DNA: TGTGCCAGCAGCTTAAGGGGGGGCATGGGCACCGGGGAGCTGTTTTTT. The complete variable domain, with remaining parts taken from reference TRBV11-2 and TRBJ2-2, reads EAGVAQSPRYKIIEKRQSVAFWCNPISGHATLYWYQQILGQGPKLLIQFQNNGVVDDSQLPKDRFSAERLKGVDSTLKIQPAKLEDSAVYLCASSLRGGMGTGELFFGEGSRLTVL.